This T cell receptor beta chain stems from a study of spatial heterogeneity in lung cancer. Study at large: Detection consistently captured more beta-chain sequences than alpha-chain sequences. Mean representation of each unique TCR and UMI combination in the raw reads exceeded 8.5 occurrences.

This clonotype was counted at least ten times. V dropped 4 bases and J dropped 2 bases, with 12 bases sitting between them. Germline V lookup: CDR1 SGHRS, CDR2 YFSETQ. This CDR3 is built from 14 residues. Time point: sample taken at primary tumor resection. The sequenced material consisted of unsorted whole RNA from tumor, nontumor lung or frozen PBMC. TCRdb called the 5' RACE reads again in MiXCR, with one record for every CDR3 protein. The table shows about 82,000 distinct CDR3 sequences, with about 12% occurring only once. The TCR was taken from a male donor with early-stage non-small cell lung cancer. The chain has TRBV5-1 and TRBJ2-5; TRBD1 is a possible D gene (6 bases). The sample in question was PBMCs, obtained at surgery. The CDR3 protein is CASSDLQGQETQYF. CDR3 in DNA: TGCGCCAGCAGCGACCTGCAGGGGCAAGAGACCCAGTACTTC.